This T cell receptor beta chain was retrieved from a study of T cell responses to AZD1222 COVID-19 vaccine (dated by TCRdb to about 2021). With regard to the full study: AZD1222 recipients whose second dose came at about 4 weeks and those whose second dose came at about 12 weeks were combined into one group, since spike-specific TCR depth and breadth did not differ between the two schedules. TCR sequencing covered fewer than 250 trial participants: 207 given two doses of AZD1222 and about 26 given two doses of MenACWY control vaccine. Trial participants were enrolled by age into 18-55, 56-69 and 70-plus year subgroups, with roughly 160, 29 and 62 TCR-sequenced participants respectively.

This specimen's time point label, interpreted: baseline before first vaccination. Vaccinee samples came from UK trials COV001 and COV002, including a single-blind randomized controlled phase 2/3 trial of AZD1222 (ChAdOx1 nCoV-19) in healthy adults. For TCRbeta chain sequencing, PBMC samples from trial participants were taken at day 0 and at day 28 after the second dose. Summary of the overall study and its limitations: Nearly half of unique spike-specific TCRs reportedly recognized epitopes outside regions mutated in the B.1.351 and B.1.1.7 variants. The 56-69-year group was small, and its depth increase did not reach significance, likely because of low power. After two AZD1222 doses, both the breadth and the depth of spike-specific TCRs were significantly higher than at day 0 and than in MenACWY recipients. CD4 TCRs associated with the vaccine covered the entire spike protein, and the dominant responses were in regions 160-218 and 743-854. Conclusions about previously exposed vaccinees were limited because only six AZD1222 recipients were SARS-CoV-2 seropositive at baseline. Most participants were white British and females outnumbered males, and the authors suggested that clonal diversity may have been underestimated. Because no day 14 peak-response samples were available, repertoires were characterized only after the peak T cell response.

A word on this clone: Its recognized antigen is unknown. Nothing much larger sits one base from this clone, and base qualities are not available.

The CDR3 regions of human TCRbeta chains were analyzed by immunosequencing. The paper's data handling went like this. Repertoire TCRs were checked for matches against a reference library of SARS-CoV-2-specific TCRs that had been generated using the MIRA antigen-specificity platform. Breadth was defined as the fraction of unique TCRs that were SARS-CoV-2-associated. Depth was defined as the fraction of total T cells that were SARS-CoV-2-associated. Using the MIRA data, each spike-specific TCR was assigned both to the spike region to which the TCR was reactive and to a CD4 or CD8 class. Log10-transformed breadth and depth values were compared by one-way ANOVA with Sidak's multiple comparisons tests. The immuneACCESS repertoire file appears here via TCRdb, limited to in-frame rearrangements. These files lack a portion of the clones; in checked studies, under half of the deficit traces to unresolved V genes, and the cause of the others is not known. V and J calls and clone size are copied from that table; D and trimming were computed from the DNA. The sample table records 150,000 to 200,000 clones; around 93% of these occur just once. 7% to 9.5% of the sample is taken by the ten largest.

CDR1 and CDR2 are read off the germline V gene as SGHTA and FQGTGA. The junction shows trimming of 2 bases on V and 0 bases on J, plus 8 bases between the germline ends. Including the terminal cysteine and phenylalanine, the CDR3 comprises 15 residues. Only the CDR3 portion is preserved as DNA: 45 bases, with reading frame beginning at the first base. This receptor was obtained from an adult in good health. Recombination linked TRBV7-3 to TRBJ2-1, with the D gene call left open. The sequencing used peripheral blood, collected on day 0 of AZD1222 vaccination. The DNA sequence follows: TGTGCCAGCAGCTTACTGCCCAGCTCCTACAATGAGCAGTTCTTC. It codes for CASSLLPSSYNEQFF.